This entry describes one T cell receptor beta chain. Its specificity is not known. The sample originates from a study of OX40 agonist ivuxolimab in advanced cancers. Here immunoSEQ multiplex PCR was the method, and the copy in TCRdb shows in-frame clones only, minus some. This table holds 25,000 to 35,000 clones, around 80% found once. Germline-derived CDR1 and CDR2 are SEHNR and FQNEAQ (reference sequence). Trimming pared 0 bases from V and 7 bases from J, leaving 13 bases between. This CDR3 contains 15 residues. Findings and limits, study-wide: Researchers report that CD8+ T cells had, on average, more expanded clones than CD4+.

Sample: CD4+ or CD8+ T cells sorted from blood, taken in a trial of the OX40 agonist ivuxolimab. This chain links TRBV7-9 with TRBJ2-1; D possibly corresponds to TRBD1 (6 bases). The source is an adult with an advanced solid tumor such as melanoma, head and neck, liver or kidney cancer. The DNA of the CDR3 is TGTGCCAGCAGCTTAGCGGGGGCTGGTCCTAATGAGCAGTTCTTC. It specifies CASSLAGAGPNEQFF.